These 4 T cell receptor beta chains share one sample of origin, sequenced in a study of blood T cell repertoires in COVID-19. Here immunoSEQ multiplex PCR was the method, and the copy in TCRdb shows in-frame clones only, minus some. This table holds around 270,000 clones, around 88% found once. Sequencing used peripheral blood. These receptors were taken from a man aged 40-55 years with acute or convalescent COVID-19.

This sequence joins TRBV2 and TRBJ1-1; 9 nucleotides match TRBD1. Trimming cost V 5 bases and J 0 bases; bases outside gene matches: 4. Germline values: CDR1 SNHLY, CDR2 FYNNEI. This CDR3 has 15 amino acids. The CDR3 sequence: CASSSDRGMNTEAFF. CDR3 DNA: TGTGCCAGCAGTTCGGACAGGGGAATGAACACTGAAGCTTTCTTT.

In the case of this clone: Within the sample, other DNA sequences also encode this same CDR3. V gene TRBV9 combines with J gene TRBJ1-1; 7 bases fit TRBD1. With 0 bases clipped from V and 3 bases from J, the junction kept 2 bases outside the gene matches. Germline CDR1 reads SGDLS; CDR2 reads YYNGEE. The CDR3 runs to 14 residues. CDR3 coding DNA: TGTGCCAGCAGCGTAGGGCAGGGGGACACTGAAGCTTTCTTT. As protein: CASSVGQGDTEAFF.

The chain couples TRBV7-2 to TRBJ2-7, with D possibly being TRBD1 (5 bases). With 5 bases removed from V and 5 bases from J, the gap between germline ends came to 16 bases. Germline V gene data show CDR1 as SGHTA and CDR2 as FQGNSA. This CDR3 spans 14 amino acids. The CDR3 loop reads CASSPWTIANEQYF. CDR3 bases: TGTGCCAGCAGCCCATGGACAATCGCCAACGAGCAGTACTTC.

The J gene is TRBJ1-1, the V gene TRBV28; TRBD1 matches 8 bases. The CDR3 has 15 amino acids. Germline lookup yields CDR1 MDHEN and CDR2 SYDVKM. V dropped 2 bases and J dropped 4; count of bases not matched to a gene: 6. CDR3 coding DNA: TGTGCCAGCAGTTTAGACACAGGGGGGTCCACTGAAGCTTTCTTT. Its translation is CASSLDTGGSTEAFF. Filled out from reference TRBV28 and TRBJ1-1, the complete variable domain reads DVKVTQSSRYLVKRTGEKVFLECVQDMDHENMFWYRQDPGLGLRLIYFSYDVKMKEKGDIPEGYSVSREKKERFSLILESASTNQTSMYLCASSLDTGGSTEAFFGQGTRLTVV.